These T cell receptor beta chains were read from a single sample in a study of T cells after yellow fever vaccination. TCRdb re-analysed the 5' RACE reads in MiXCR, keeping a single row per CDR3 protein. The profile shows some 260,000 distinct CDR3 sequences, over 4.5% of them singletons. Specimen: CD4+ T cells sorted from PBMCs, collected on the day of the yellow fever booster vaccination. The source is a man aged 18 to 29 who received the YFV17D yellow fever vaccine. CDR3s include the opening cysteine and the closing phenylalanine or tryptophan. The order of the fields is V gene, J gene, clone size, D gene, CDR3 DNA, CDR3 protein. The D gene is left open where the match is weak. Clone sizes are given selectively: once, few, many, or a class where the clone is expanded.

>TRBV25-1|TRBJ2-1|NA|TRBD2
TGTGCCAGTCTAGCGGACTACAATGAGCAGTTCTTC
CASLADYNEQFF
>TRBV5-1|TRBJ2-7|few|TRBD2
TGCGCCAGCAGCTTGGCCGAGGAGCGGGGGTTCTCCTACGAGCAGTACTTC
CASSLAEERGFSYEQYF
>TRBV10-3|TRBJ1-2|NA|NA
TGTGCCAGCCATAATTCAGGGGAAGCTAACTATGGCTACACCTTC
CASHNSGEANYGYTF
>TRBV5-1|TRBJ1-1|NA|NA
TGCGCCAGCAGCTTCTGGGAGAACACTGAAGCTTTCTTT
CASSFWENTEAFF
>TRBV16|TRBJ2-6|NA|NA
TGTGCCAGCAGCCCAATTGGGGCGCGTGGGGCCAACGTCCTGACTTTC
CASSPIGARGANVLTF
>TRBV28|TRBJ2-3|NA|TRBD1
TGTGCCAGCAGCGGACAGGGGGAGAGCACAGATACGCAGTATTTT
CASSGQGESTDTQYF
>TRBV11-2|TRBJ2-3|many|NA
TGTGCCAGCAGCTCACTCACAGATACGCAGTATTTT
CASSSLTDTQYF
>TRBV6-2/TRBV6-3|TRBJ1-2|few|NA
TGTGCCAGCACCCTTTCGACTGTCGACTATGGCTACACCTTC
CASTLSTVDYGYTF
>TRBV6-5|TRBJ2-7|few|NA
TGTGCCAGCAGTTACTCGAGGCAGGGGCCCGAGCAGTACTTC
CASSYSRQGPEQYF
>TRBV7-3|TRBJ2-5|few|TRBD2
TGTGCCAGCAGCTTATTTGGGCTAGCGGAAGAGACCCAGTACTTC
CASSLFGLAEETQYF
>TRBV20-1|TRBJ2-2|NA|NA
TGCAGTGCTACGACTGCCCAGAACACCGGGGAGCTGTTTTTT
CSATTAQNTGELFF
>TRBV5-4|TRBJ2-5|NA|TRBD2
TGTGCCAGCAGTAGGACTAGCGGGGGGGTTCGGGGCCAGTACTTC
CASSRTSGGVRGQYF
>TRBV29-1|TRBJ1-2|few|NA
TGCAGCGTTGAAGATAGCGAGGCCAACTATGGCTACACCTTC
CSVEDSEANYGYTF
>TRBV12-5|TRBJ1-5|few|NA
TGTGCTAGTGGTTTCGGATGGACCCAGCATTTT
CASGFGWTQHF
>TRBV2|TRBJ1-1|NA|NA
TGTGCCAGCTTAACAGTCTTGAACACTGAAGCTTTCTTT
CASLTVLNTEAFF
>TRBV24-1|TRBJ2-1|NA|NA
TGTGCCACCAGTGACCAAGACCCCAGCTCCTACAATGAGCAGTTCTTC
CATSDQDPSSYNEQFF
>TRBV11-2|TRBJ2-1|many|NA
TGTGCCAGCAGCTTAGTAGCGGTGGATGAGCAGTTCTTC
CASSLVAVDEQFF
>TRBV5-6|TRBJ1-2|few|TRBD1
TGTGCCAGCAGCTTGGCCGGCTCAGGGGGACCCTACACCTTC
CASSLAGSGGPYTF
>TRBV2|TRBJ2-5|few|NA
TGTGCCAGCAGCCTGGGACAGCTGGGAGGGGAGACCCAGTACTTC
CASSLGQLGGETQYF
>TRBV18|TRBJ1-1|few|TRBD1
TGTGCCAGCTCACTAAACCTAGGGACAGGGGGGTTCGACACTGAAGCTTTCTTT
CASSLNLGTGGFDTEAFF
>TRBV12-3/TRBV12-4|TRBJ1-5|NA|NA
TGTGCCAGCAGTCCGGGACCTCGAACGTATCAGCCCCAGCATTTT
CASSPGPRTYQPQHF
>TRBV3-1|TRBJ1-5|NA|NA
TGTGCCAGCGGTACCCGAGGGCCCCAGCATTTT
CASGTRGPQHF
>TRBV5-1|TRBJ2-4|many|NA
TGCGCCAGCAGCCTTGGCCCGATGGGGCCGGCCAAAAACATTCAGTACTTC
CASSLGPMGPAKNIQYF
>TRBV5-1|TRBJ2-5|many|TRBD2
TGCGCCAGCAGCTCGGGACTAGCGGGGGGCGAAGAGACCCAGTACTTC
CASSSGLAGGEETQYF
>TRBV6-2/TRBV6-3|TRBJ1-2|NA|NA
TGTGCCAGCAGTTGGAATACAGGTCTGGGCTACACCTTC
CASSWNTGLGYTF
>TRBV27|TRBJ2-4|NA|NA
TGTGCCAGCAGTTTATCGCCGTGGAGGGATGCCAAAAACATTCAGTACTTC
CASSLSPWRDAKNIQYF
>TRBV6-6|TRBJ2-3|many|TRBD2
TGTGCCAGCCGGACTGTGGGAGGGGACACGCAGTATTTT
CASRTVGGDTQYF
>TRBV5-1|TRBJ1-1|few|NA
TGCGCCAGCAGCTTGTTTTCGTGGGACACTGAAGCTTTCTTT
CASSLFSWDTEAFF